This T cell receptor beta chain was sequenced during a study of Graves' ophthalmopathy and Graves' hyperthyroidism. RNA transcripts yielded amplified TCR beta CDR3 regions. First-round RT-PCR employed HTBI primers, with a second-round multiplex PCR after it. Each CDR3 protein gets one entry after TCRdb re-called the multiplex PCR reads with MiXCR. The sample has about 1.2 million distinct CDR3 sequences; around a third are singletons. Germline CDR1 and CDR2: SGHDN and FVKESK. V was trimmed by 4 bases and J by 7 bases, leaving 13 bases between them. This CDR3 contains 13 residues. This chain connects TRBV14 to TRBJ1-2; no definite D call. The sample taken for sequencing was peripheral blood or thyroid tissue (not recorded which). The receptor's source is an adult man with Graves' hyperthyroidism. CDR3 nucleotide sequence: TGTGCCAGCAGCCCGCCGGGGTTGGCTGGCTACACCTTC. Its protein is CASSPPGLAGYTF.